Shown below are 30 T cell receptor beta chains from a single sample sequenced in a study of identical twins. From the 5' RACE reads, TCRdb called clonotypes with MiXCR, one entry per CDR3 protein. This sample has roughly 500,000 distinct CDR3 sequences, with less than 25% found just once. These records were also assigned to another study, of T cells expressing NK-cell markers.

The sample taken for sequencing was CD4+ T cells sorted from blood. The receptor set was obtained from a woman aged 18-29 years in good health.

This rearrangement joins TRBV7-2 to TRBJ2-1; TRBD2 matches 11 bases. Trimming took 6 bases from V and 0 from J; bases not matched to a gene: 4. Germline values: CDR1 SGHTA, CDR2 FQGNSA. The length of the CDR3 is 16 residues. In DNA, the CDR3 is TGTGCCAGCAGTTTGGGACTAGCGGCCTCCTACAATGAGCAGTTCTTC. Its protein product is CASSLGLAASYNEQFF.

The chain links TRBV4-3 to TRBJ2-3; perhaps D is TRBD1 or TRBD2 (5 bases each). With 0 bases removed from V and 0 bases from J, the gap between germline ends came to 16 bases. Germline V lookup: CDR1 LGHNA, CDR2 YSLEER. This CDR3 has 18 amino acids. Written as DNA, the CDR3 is TGCGCCAGCAGCCAAGAAATCGGGACGACCACTAGCACAGATACGCAGTATTTT. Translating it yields CASSQEIGTTTSTDTQYF.

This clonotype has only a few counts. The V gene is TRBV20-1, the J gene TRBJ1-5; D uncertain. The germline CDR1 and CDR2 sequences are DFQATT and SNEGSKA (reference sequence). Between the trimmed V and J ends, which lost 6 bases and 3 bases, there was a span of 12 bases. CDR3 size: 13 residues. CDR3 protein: CSAVPRDNQPQHF. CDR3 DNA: TGCAGTGCGGTACCTCGAGACAATCAGCCCCAGCATTTT.

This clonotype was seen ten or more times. The CDR3 nucleotides read TGTGCCAGCAGTTACTCTGCCAGAGGGGATGAAAAACTGTTTTTT. Its translation: CASSYSARGDEKLFF. This chain links TRBV6-5 with TRBJ1-4; D might be TRBD1 (5 bases). This CDR3 spans 15 amino acids. Germline CDR1 MNHEY, CDR2 SVGAGI. Trimming left V 0 bases short and J 6 bases short, with 11 bases between.

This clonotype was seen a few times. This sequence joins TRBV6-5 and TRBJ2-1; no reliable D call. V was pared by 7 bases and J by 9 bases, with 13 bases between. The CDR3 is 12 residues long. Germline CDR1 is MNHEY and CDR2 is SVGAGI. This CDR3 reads CASKSGFGEQFF. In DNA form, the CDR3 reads TGTGCCAGCAAAAGTGGGTTCGGTGAGCAGTTCTTC.

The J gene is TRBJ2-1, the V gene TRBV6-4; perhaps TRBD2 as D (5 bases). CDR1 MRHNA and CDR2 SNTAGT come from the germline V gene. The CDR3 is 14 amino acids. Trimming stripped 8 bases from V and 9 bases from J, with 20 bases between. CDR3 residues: CASVTFVAGGEQFF. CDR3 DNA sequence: TGTGCCAGCGTTACCTTTGTCGCGGGCGGTGAGCAGTTCTTC.

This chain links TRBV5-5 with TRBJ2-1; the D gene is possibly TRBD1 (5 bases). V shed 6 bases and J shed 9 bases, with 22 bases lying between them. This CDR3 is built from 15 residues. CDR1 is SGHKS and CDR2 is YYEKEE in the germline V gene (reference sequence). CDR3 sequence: CASTPLPQAQGEQFF. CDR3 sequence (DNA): TGTGCCAGCACCCCCCTTCCCCAGGCCCAGGGTGAGCAGTTCTTC.

For the CDR3, the DNA is TGTGCCAGCAGCCTGGGACTAGCGCGAACCCAGTACTTC. It yields the protein CASSLGLARTQYF. This chain connects TRBV6-6 to TRBJ2-5; TRBD2 agrees at 10 bases. CDR3 length: 13 residues. The V segment lost 6 bases and the J segment 8 bases; nucleotides outside the gene matches: 6. Germline V gene sequence: CDR1 MNHNY, CDR2 SVGAGI (reference sequence).

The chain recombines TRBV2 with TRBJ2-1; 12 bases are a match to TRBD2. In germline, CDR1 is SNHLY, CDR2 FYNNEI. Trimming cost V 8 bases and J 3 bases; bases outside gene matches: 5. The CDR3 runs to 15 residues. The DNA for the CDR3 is TGTGCCAGCGCTGAGGGACTAGCGGGCTACAATGAGCAGTTCTTC. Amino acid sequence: CASAEGLAGYNEQFF.

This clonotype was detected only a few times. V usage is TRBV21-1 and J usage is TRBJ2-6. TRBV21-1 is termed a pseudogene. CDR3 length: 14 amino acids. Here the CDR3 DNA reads TGTGCCAGCAGCAAGAGGACTGGGGCCAACGTCCTGACTTTC. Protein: CASSKRTGANVLTF.

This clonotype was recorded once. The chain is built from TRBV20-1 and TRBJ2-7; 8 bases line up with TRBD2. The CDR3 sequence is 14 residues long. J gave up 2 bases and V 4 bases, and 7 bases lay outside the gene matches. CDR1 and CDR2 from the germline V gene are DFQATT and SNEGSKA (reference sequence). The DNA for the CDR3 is TGCAGTGCTACCGGACTAGCCGGAACCTACGAGCAGTACTTC. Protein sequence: CSATGLAGTYEQYF.

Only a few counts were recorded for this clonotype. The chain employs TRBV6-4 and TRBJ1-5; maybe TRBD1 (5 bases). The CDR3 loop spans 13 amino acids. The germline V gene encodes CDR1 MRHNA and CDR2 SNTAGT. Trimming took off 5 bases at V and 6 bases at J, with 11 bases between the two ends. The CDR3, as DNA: TGTGCCAGCAGTACCTACGACAGTCAGCCCCAGCATTTT. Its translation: CASSTYDSQPQHF.

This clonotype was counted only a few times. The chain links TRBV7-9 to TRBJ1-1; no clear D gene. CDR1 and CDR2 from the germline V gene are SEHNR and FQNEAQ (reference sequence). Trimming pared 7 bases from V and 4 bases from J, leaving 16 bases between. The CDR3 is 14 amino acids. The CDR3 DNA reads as TGTGCCAGCACCCTCTCGGAGGCGAGCACTGAAGCTTTCTTT. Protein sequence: CASTLSEASTEAFF.

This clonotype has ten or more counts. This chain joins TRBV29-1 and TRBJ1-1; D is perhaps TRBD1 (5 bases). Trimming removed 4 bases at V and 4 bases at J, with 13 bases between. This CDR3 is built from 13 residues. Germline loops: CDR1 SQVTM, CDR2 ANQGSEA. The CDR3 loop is CSVVPGGVTEAFF. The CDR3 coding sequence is TGCAGCGTTGTCCCCGGGGGGGTCACTGAAGCTTTCTTT.

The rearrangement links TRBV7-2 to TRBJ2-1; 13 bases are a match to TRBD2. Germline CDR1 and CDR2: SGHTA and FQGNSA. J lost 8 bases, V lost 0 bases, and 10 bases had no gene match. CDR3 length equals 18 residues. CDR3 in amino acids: CASSLALTSGRATDEQFF. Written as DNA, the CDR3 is TGTGCCAGCAGCTTAGCGCTAACTAGCGGGAGGGCCACCGATGAGCAGTTCTTC.

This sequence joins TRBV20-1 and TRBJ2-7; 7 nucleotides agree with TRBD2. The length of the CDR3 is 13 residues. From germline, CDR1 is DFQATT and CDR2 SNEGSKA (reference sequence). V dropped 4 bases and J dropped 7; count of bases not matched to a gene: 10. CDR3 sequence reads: CSATRGSIGEQYF. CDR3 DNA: TGCAGTGCTACGCGGGGGTCGATCGGAGAGCAGTACTTC.

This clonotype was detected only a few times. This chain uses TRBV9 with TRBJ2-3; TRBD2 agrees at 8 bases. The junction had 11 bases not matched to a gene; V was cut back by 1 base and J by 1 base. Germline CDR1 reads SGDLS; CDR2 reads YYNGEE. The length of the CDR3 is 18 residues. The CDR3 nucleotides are TGTGCCAGCAGCGTATCCGCCGTTGTGCGGGGGGGCACAGATACGCAGTATTTT. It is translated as CASSVSAVVRGGTDTQYF.

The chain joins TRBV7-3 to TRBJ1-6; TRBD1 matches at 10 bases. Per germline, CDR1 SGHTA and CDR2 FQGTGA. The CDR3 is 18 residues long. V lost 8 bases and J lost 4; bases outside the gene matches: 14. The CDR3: CASGPRGDRGRYNSPLHF. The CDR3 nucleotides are TGTGCCAGCGGCCCCCGGGGGGACAGGGGTCGATATAATTCACCCCTCCACTTT.

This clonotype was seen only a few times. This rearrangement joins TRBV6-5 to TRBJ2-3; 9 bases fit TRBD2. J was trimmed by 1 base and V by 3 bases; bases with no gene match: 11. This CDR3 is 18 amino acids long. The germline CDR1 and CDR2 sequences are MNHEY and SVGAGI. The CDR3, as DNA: TGTGCCAGCAGTTATCGGACTCGAGGCGGGGGGGGCACAGATACGCAGTATTTT. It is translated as CASSYRTRGGGGTDTQYF.

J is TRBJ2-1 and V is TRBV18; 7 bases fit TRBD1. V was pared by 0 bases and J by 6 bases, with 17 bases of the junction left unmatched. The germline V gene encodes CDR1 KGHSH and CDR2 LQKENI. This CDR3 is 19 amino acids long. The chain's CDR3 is CASSPPRGRTGVVGNEQFF. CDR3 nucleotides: TGTGCCAGCTCACCACCTCGGGGACGTACAGGGGTTGTCGGCAATGAGCAGTTCTTC. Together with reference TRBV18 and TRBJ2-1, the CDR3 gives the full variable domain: NAGVMQNPRHLVRRRGQEARLRCSPMKGHSHVYWYRQLPEEGLKFMVYLQKENIIDESGMPKERFSAEFPKEGPSILRIQQVVRGDSAAYFCASSPPRGRTGVVGNEQFFGPGTRLTVL.

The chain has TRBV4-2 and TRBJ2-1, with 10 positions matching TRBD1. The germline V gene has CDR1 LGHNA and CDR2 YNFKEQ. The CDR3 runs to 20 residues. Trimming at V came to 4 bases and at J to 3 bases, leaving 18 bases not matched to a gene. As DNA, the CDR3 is TGTGCCAGCAGCCGCACAACCTACCCCACCGGGACAGGGGTCTACAATGAGCAGTTCTTC. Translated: CASSRTTYPTGTGVYNEQFF.

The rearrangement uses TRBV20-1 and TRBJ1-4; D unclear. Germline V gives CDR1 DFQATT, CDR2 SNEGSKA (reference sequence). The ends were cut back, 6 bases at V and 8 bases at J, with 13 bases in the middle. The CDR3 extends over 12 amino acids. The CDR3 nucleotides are TGCAGTGCCACCGTCGCGGGCGAAAAACTGTTTTTT. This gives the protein CSATVAGEKLFF.

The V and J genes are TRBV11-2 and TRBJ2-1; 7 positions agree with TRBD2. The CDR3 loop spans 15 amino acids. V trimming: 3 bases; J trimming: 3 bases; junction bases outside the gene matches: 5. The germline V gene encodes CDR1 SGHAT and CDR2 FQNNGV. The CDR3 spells CASSLIRGDYNEQFF. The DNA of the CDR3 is TGTGCCAGCAGCTTGATCCGGGGGGACTACAATGAGCAGTTCTTC.

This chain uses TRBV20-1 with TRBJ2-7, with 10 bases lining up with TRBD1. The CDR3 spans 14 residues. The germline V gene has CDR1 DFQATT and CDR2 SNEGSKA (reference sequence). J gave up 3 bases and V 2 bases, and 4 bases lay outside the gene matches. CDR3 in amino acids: CSARPGTGVYEQYF. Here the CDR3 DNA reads TGCAGTGCTAGACCCGGGACAGGGGTCTACGAGCAGTACTTC.

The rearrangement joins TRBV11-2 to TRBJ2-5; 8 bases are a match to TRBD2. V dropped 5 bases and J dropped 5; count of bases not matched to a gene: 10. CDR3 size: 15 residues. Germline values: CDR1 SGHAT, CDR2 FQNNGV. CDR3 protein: CASSQGRAGEETQYF. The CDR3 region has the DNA TGTGCCAGCAGCCAGGGGCGAGCGGGAGAGGAGACCCAGTACTTC.

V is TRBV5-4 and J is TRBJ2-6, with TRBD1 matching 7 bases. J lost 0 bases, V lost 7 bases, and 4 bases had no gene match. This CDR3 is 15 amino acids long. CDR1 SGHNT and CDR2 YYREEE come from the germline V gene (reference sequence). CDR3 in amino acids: CASEDRHSGANVLTF. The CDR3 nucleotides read TGTGCCAGCGAGGACAGGCACTCTGGGGCCAACGTCCTGACTTTC. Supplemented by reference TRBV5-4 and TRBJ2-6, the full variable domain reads ETGVTQSPTHLIKTRGQQVTLRCSSQSGHNTVSWYQQALGQGPQFIFQYYREEENGRGNFPPRFSGLQFPNYSSELNVNALELDDSALYLCASEDRHSGANVLTFGAGSRLTVL.

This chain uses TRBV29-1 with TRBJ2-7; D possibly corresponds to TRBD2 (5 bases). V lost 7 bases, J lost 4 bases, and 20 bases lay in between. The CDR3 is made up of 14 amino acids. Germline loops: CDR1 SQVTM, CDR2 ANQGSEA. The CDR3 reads CSAQKDTREYEQYF. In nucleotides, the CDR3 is TGCAGCGCCCAAAAGGATACTAGGGAGTACGAGCAGTACTTC.

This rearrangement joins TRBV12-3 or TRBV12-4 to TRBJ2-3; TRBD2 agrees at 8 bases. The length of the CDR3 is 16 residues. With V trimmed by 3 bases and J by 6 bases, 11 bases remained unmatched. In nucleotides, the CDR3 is TGTGCCAGCAGTTTTAGGAGGGCCAGCGGGAGTGATACGCAGTATTTT. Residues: CASSFRRASGSDTQYF.

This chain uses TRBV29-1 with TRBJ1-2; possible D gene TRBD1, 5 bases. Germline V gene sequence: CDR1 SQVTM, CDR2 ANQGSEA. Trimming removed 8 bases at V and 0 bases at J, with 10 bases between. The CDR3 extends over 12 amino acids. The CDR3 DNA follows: TGCAGCTCCGGGGGACCTAACTATGGCTACACCTTC. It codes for CSSGGPNYGYTF.

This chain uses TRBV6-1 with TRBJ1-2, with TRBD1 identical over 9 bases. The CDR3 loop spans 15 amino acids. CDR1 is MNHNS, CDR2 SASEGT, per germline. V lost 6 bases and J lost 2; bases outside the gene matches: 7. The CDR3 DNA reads TGTGCCAGCAGCTTCAGGACAGGGGAGAACTATGGCTACACCTTC. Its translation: CASSFRTGENYGYTF.